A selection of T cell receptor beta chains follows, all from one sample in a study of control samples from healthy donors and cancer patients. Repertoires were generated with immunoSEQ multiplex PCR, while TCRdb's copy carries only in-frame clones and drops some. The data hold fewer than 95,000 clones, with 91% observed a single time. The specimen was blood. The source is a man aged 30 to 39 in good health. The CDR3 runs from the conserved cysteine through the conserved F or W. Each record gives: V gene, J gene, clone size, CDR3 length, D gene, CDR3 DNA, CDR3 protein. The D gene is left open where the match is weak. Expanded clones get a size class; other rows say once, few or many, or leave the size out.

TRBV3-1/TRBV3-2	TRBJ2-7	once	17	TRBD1	TGTGCCAGCAGCCCAACGCGAGGGGGCACGATCCCTCACGAGCAGTACTTC	CASSPTRGGTIPHEQYF
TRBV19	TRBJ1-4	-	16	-	TGTGCCAGTAGTATGGTAAAAGGGGCCGTTTCAGAAAAACTGTTTTTT	CASSMVKGAVSEKLFF
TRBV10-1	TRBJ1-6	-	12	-	TGCGCCAGCGTGTATCAGGTGTTACCCCTCCACTTT	CASVYQVLPLHF
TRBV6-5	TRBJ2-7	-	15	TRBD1	TGTGCCAGCACCACACCCGGGACAGCCTCCTACGAGCAGTACTTC	CASTTPGTASYEQYF
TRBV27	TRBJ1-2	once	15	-	TGTGCCAGCAGTTCCGGACGGGGAGCTAACTATGGCTACACCTTC	CASSSGRGANYGYTF
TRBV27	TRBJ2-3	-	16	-	TGTGCCAGCAGTTTGGGGCTAGCGCCTGGCACAGATACGCAGTATTTT	CASSLGLAPGTDTQYF
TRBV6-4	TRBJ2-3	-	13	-	TGTGCCAGCAAAGGAGGGGGCACAGATACGCAGTATTTT	CASKGGGTDTQYF
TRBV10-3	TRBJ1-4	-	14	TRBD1	TGTGCCATCAGTGATGACAGGGAAAATGAAAAACTGTTTTTT	CAISDDRENEKLFF
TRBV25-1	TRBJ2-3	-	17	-	TGTGCCAGCAGTCCACGCTCACAGTATACTAGCACAGATACGCAGTATTTT	CASSPRSQYTSTDTQYF
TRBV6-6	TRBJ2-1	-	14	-	TGTGCCAGCAGATCCGATAATGTCTACAATGAGCAGTTCTTC	CASRSDNVYNEQFF
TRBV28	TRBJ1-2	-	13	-	TGTGCCAGCAGTTCGCTAGGACAAGGCGGCTACACCTTC	CASSSLGQGGYTF
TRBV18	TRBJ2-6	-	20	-	TGTGCCAGCTCACCCCCCGTGGGGCCCGGAGCCCTCTCTGGGGCCAACGTCCTGACTTTC	CASSPPVGPGALSGANVLTF
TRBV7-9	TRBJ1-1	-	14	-	TGTGCCAGCAGCCTTGGGACTCTAAACACTGAAGCTTTCTTT	CASSLGTLNTEAFF
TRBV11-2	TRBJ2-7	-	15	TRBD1	TGTGCCAGCAGGTTGGACTGGGACAGGGCCTACGAGCAGTACTTC	CASRLDWDRAYEQYF
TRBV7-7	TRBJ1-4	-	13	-	TGTGCCAGCAGTCGGGATCTCAATGAAAAACTGTTTTTT	CASSRDLNEKLFF
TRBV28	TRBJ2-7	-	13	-	TGTGCCAGCAGTTTGCTGGTGCGCGGCGAGCAGTACTTC	CASSLLVRGEQYF
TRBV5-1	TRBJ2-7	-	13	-	TGCGCCAGCAGCTTGCTATTCTCCTACGAGCAGTACTTC	CASSLLFSYEQYF
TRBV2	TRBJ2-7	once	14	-	TGTGCCAGCAGTGAAGGGGCAGGGGCCTACGAGCAGTACTTC	CASSEGAGAYEQYF
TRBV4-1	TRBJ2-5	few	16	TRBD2	TGCGCCAGCAGCCAAGGACGGGGGGGCTCTGGGGAGACCCAGTACTTC	CASSQGRGGSGETQYF
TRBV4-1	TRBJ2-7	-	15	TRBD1	TGCGCCAGCAGCCAGGGGACAGGGGCCTCCTACGAGCAGTACTTC	CASSQGTGASYEQYF
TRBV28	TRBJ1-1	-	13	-	TGTGCCAGCATCCTGGGTCCGAACACTGAAGCTTTCTTT	CASILGPNTEAFF
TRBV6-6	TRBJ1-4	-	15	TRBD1	TGTGCCAGCAGCATAGGGGGGACAGTGGCTGAAAAACTGTTTTTT	CASSIGGTVAEKLFF
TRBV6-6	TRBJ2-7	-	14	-	TGTGCCAGCAGTTCCTCAGGGACCCTCTACGAGCAGTACTTC	CASSSSGTLYEQYF
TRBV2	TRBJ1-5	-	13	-	TGTGCCAGCAGCCCGGGCCACAATCAGCCCCAGCATTTT	CASSPGHNQPQHF
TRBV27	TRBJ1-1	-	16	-	TGTGCCAGCAGTTTATTGGGCAGGGGAGGGAACACTGAAGCTTTCTTT	CASSLLGRGGNTEAFF
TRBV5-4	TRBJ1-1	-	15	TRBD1	TGTGCCAGCAGCTCATCTCCGGGACAGAGATATGAAGCTTTCTTT	CASSSSPGQRYEAFF
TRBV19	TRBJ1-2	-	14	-	TGTGCCAGTAGTATAGCCGGGGGCCTAGGAGGCTACACCTTC	CASSIAGGLGGYTF
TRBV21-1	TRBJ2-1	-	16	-	TGTGCCAGCAGCAAATTTGGCCGAGACTCCTACAATGAGCAGTTCTTC	CASSKFGRDSYNEQFF
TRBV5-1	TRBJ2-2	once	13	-	TGCGCCAGCGGGACCCTTCCAACCGGGGAGCTGTTTTTT	CASGTLPTGELFF
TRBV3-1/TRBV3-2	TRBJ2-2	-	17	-	TGTGCCAGCAGCCAAGAGGGGACGGGATCGGACACCGGGGAGCTGTTTTTT	CASSQEGTGSDTGELFF
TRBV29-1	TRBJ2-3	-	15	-	TGCAGCGTTAGAGACAGGTCGACTAGCACAGATACGCAGTATTTT	CSVRDRSTSTDTQYF
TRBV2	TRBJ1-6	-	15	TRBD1	TGTGCCAGCAGCGGGCGGGACAGGGGTAATTCACCCCTCCACTTT	CASSGRDRGNSPLHF
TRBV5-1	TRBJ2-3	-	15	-	TGCGCCAGCAGCTTGTCTCCAGGACGCACAGATACGCAGTATTTT	CASSLSPGRTDTQYF
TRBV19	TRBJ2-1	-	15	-	TGTGCCAGTAGTATACAGGCGGACTGGGGGTATGAGCAGTTCTTC	CASSIQADWGYEQFF
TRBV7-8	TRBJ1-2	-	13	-	TGTGCCAGCAGCTTAGCGTCCGACGGGGGTAAGACCTTC	CASSLASDGGKTF
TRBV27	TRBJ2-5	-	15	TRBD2	TGTGCCAGCAAGGGGGCGGGGGGGCCTCAAGAGACCCAGTACTTC	CASKGAGGPQETQYF
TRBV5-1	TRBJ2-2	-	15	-	TGCGCCAGCAGCTTGGGGGGGCTCGGCACCGGGGAGCTGTTTTTT	CASSLGGLGTGELFF
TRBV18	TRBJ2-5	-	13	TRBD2	TGTGCCAGCTCAGGCGGGGGGAAAGAGACCCAGTACTTC	CASSGGGKETQYF
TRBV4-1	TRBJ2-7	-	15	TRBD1	TGCGCCAGCAGCCAGGCTCCAGGGGGCCGCTACGAGCAGTACTTC	CASSQAPGGRYEQYF
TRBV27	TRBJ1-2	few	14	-	TGTGCCAGCAGTCCCCTTGGGGGGTCCTATGGCTACACCTTC	CASSPLGGSYGYTF
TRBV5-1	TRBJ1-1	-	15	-	TGCGCCAGCAGCTTGGCCGAGGGGGGTGGCACTGAAGCTTTCTTT	CASSLAEGGGTEAFF
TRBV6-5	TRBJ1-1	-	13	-	TGTGCCAGCAGAGTCACAGTGAACACTGAAGCTTTCTTT	CASRVTVNTEAFF
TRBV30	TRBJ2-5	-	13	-	TGTGCCTGGAGTGTTTTAGGGGGAGAGACCCAGTACTTC	CAWSVLGGETQYF
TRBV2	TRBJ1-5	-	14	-	TGTGCCAGCAGTGATACAGTTGCAAATCAGCCCCAGCATTTT	CASSDTVANQPQHF
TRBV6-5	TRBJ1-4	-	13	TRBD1	TGTGCCAGCAGCGCGGACAGGGTTGAAAAACTGTTTTTT	CASSADRVEKLFF
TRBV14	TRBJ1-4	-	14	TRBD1	TGTGCCAGCAGCGCACAGGGGGCGGGTGAAAAACTGTTTTTT	CASSAQGAGEKLFF